The source of this TCR beta chain is a study of blood T cell repertoires in COVID-19. For the study at large: Specimens from acute and convalescent COVID-19 originated in the United States, Italy and Spain.

CDR3 length: 14 amino acids. The germline V gene encodes CDR1 MDHEN and CDR2 SYDVKM. The J segment lost 4 bases and the V segment lost 6 bases, leaving 5 bases of the junction unmatched. In the original analysis: Estimates of nucleated cell counts were drawn from the amplification of reference gene primers. The assay was immunoSEQ multiplex PCR, and TCRdb's table has in-frame clones only and misses some. V, J and clone size are those of that table, while D and trimming were read from the DNA. The table records about 360,000 clones, around 87% of them present only once. The chain couples TRBV28 to TRBJ2-1; 8 bases align to TRBD1. This TCR was sampled from a human donor in a cohort sampled during active COVID-19. The sequenced sample consisted of peripheral blood. The CDR3: CASRSGTGYNEQFF. The CDR3 nucleotides are TGTGCCAGCAGGTCCGGGACAGGATACAATGAGCAGTTCTTC.